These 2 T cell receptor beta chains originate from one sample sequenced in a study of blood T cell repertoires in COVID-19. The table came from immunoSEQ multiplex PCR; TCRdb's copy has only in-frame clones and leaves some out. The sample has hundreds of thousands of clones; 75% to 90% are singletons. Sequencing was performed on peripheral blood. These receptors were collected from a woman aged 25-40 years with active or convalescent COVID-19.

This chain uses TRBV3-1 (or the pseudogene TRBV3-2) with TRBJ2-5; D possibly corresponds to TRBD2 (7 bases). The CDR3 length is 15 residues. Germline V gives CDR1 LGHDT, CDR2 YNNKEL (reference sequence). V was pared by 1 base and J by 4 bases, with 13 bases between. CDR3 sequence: CASSQGVGGRETQYF. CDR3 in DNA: TGTGCCAGCAGCCAAGGAGTCGGGGGGCGAGAGACCCAGTACTTC.

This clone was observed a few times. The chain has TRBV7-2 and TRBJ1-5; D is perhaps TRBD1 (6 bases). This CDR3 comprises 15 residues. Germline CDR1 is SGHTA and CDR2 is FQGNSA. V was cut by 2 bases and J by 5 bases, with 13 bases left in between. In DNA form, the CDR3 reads TGTGCCAGCAGCTTAAGTGGACAGTGGCATCAGCCCCAGCATTTT. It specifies CASSLSGQWHQPQHF.